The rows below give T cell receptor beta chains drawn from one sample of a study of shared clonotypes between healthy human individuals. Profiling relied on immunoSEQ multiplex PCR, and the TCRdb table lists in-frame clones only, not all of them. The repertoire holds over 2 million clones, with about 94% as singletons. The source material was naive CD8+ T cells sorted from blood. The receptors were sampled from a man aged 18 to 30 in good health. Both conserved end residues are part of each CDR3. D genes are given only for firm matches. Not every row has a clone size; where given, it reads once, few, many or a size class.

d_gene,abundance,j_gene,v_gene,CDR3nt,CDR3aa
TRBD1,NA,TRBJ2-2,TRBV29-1,TGCAGCGTCGTTGAACCCCCCGGGACAGGGACGAACACCGGGGAGCTGTTTTTT,CSVVEPPGTGTNTGELFF
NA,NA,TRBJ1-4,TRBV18,TGTGCCAGCTCACTGGCCCCAACAGGGCCTAATGAAAAACTGTTTTTT,CASSLAPTGPNEKLFF
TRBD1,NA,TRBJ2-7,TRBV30,TGTGCCTGGAGCCACGGACAGGGGACTTTATCCGAGCAGTACTTC,CAWSHGQGTLSEQYF
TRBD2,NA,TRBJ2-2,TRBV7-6,TGTGCCAGCAGCTTAGTCGGCGGGAGCACCGGGGAGCTGTTTTTT,CASSLVGGSTGELFF
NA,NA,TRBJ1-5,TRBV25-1,TGTGCCAGCAGAAATGGAAACCAGCCCCAGCATTTT,CASRNGNQPQHF
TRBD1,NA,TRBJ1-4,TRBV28,TGTGCCAGCAGCTCGGAACAGGGGGCTGAAAAACTGTTTTTT,CASSSEQGAEKLFF
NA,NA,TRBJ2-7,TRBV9,TGTGCCAGCAGCGTAGATCAGGGGCCCACCTACGAGCAGTACTTC,CASSVDQGPTYEQYF
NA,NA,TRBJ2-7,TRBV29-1,TGCAGCGTTGATGGCCCGGATACCTACGAGCAGTACTTC,CSVDGPDTYEQYF
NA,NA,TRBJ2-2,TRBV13,TGTGCCAGCAGCGCATTGACAGTCCTCAACACCGGGGAGCTGTTTTTT,CASSALTVLNTGELFF
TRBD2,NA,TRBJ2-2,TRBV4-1,TGCGCCAGCAGGGGGACCAGCGGGGCAACGAACACCGGGGAGCTGTTTTTT,CASRGTSGATNTGELFF
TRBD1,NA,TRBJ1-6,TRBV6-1,TGTGCCAGCAGAGCGGGGGATTCAGGGGGTCTCCTCCACTTT,CASRAGDSGGLLHF
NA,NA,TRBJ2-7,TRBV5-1,TGCGCCAGCAGCTTGGCGACGGGGACTCTGGTTTACGAGCAGTACTTC,CASSLATGTLVYEQYF
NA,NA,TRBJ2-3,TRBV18,TGTGCCAGCTCACCACCCAGGTCCACAGATACGCAGTATTTT,CASSPPRSTDTQYF
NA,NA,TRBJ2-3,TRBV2,TGTGCCAGCAGTGAAGGGACAGTAAGCACAGATACGCAGTATTTT,CASSEGTVSTDTQYF
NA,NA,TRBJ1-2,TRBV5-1,TGCGCCAGCAGGGAGGGGGGTACCTATGGCTACACCTTC,CASREGGTYGYTF
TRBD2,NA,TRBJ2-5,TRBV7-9,TGTGCCAGCAGCTTAGTTCTAGCGGGGGAAGAGACCCAGTACTTC,CASSLVLAGEETQYF
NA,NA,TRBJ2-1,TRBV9,TGTGCCAGCAGCGTAGCTAATGAGCAGTTCTTC,CASSVANEQFF
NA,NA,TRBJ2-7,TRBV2,TGTGCCAGCAGTGTTGAGAAGCTGAACGAGCAGTACTTC,CASSVEKLNEQYF
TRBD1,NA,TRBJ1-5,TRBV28,TGTGCCAGCGAGACAGGGCATATTGAGCCCCAGCATTTT,CASETGHIEPQHF
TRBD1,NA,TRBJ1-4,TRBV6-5,TGTGCCAGCAGTTCCGATACAGGGGGGTCGGAAAAACTGTTTTTT,CASSSDTGGSEKLFF
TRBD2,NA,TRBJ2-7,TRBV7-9,TGTGCCAGCAGCTTACCCGGACTAGTTGGCGAGCAGTACTTC,CASSLPGLVGEQYF
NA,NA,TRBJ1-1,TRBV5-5,TGTGCCAGCAGCTGGGATCTTATTACTGAAGCTTTCTTT,CASSWDLITEAFF
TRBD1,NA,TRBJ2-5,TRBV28,TGTGCCAGCAGTTTATATACAGGGGGCAAAGAGACCCAGTACTTC,CASSLYTGGKETQYF
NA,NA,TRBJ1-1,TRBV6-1,TGTGCCAGCAGTCTTCTAAGTCCCATGAACACTGAAGCTTTCTTT,CASSLLSPMNTEAFF
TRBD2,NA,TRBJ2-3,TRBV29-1,TGCAGCGTTGCCGGGACTAGCGGATCAGATACGCAGTATTTT,CSVAGTSGSDTQYF
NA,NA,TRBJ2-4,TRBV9,TGTGCCAGCAGCGCGGAGGGGATGGAGGGTTGGAACATTCAGTACTTC,CASSAEGMEGWNIQYF
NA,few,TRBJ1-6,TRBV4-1,TGCGCCAGCAGCCTCCACGATCGGCTCCAAAATTCACCCCTCCACTTT,CASSLHDRLQNSPLHF
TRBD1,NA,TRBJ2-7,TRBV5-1,TGCGCCAGCAGCCTTTACAGGGGCTCCTACGAGCAGTACTTC,CASSLYRGSYEQYF
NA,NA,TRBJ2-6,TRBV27,TGTGCCAGCAGTTTTAGGAATTCTATCTCTGGGGCCAACGTCCTGACTTTC,CASSFRNSISGANVLTF
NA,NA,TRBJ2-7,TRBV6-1,TGTGCCAGCAGTGAAGACGGGCTGTACTACGAGCAGTACTTC,CASSEDGLYYEQYF
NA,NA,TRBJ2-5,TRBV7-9,TGTGCCAGCAGCAACACAGACCTGCTCGACCAAGAGACCCAGTACTTC,CASSNTDLLDQETQYF
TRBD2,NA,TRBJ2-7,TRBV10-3,TGTGCCATCAGTGTGACTAGCAGTAGCTCCTACGAGCAGTACTTC,CAISVTSSSSYEQYF
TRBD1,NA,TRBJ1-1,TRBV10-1,TGCGCCAGCTCCACAGGGGATGACACTGAAGCTTTCTTT,CASSTGDDTEAFF
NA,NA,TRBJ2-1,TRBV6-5,TGTGCCAGCAGACCCGGGAGTCCCCAATATGAGCAGTTCTTC,CASRPGSPQYEQFF
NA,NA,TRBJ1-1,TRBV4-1,TGCGCCAGCAGCCAAGTTGGGGGCCTGAACACTGAAGCTTTCTTT,CASSQVGGLNTEAFF
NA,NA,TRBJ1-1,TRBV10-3,TGTGCCATCAGTGAGTCGACAGAGGCAGGGGTCACTGAAGCTTTCTTT,CAISESTEAGVTEAFF
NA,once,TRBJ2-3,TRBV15,TGTGCCACCAGCAGAGATAGGGCCACTATAGAAGATACGCAGTATTTT,CATSRDRATIEDTQYF
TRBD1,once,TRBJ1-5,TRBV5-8,TGTGCCAGCAGCTTGAATTTTGGGACAGTGAATAGCAATCAGCCCCAGCATTTT,CASSLNFGTVNSNQPQHF
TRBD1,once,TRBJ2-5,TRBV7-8,TGTGCCAGCAGCCCCAGGGGGCTCCAAGAGACCCAGTACTTC,CASSPRGLQETQYF
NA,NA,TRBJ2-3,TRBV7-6,TGTGCCAGCAGCTTAGCGGCGGGGGCGCCTAGCACAGATACGCAGTATTTT,CASSLAAGAPSTDTQYF